Following are 18 T cell receptor beta chains from one sample sequenced in a study of shared clonotypes between healthy human individuals. Terminally differentiated effector memory CD45RA+ cells were excluded from the naive CD8 cells, which were CD45RO-negative and positively selected for CCR7. Clones were sequenced by immunoSEQ multiplex PCR, and TCRdb holds only the in-frame ones, with some missing. The data show about 600,000 clones, just under 97% seen once. Sequencing input: naive CD8+ T cells sorted from blood. Receptor source: a woman aged 25 to 45 in good health.

J is TRBJ2-7 and V is TRBV2; 7 bases map to TRBD1. The V segment lost 4 bases and the J segment 3 bases; nucleotides outside the gene matches: 9. This CDR3 region has 15 residues. Germline CDR1 SNHLY, CDR2 FYNNEI. This CDR3 reads CASSGTGTAIYEQYF. DNA for the CDR3: TGTGCCAGCAGTGGGACAGGAACGGCAATCTACGAGCAGTACTTC. Filled out from reference TRBV2 and TRBJ2-7, the complete variable domain reads EPEVTQTPSHQVTQMGQEVILRCVPISNHLYFYWYRQILGQKVEFLVSFYNNEISEKSEIFDDQFSVERPDGSNFTLKIRSTKLEDSAMYFCASSGTGTAIYEQYFGPGTRLTVT.

This clone was recorded once. V gene TRBV10-1 combines with J gene TRBJ2-2, with a possible D match to TRBD2 (5 bases). The CDR3 is 16 residues long. Deletions cut 5 bases from V and 1 base from J, with 14 bases between. Germline CDR1 reads WNHNN; CDR2 reads SYGVQD (reference sequence). The CDR3 protein is CASSPSGNLNTGELFF. The CDR3 DNA reads TGCGCCAGCAGTCCGTCCGGGAACCTGAACACCGGGGAGCTGTTTTTT.

The gene calls are TRBV6-5 and TRBJ2-7; the D is unclear. From germline, CDR1 is MNHEY and CDR2 SVGAGI. Trimming stripped 0 bases from V and 6 bases from J, with 3 bases between. The CDR3 length is 11 residues. The CDR3 coding sequence is TGTGCCAGCAGTTACTCGATCGAGCAGTACTTC. Translated, it gives CASSYSIEQYF.

The chain uses TRBV28 and TRBJ1-1; D is ambiguous. The germline CDR1 and CDR2 sequences are MDHEN and SYDVKM. The CDR3 extends over 13 amino acids. Trimming cost V 6 bases and J 3 bases, with 11 bases left between them. CDR3 in amino acids: CASSPGRYTEAFF. CDR3 sequence (DNA): TGTGCCAGCAGCCCAGGACGGTACACTGAAGCTTTCTTT.

The CDR3, as DNA: TGTGCCAGCAGTGAAGCAGTACAGAACCCTTATCTAGCCAAAAACATTCAGTACTTC. Its translation: CASSEAVQNPYLAKNIQYF. This sequence joins TRBV6-1 and TRBJ2-4; no clear D gene. V was pared by 0 bases and J by 0 bases, with 18 bases between. The CDR3 is 19 amino acids. Germline V gene data show CDR1 as MNHNS and CDR2 as SASEGT.

The chain employs TRBV27 and TRBJ1-5, with D possibly being TRBD1 (5 bases). Germline CDR1 reads MNHEY; CDR2 reads SMNVEV (reference sequence). V was cut by 7 bases and J by 0 bases, with 19 bases left in between. CDR3 length equals 17 residues. Here the CDR3 reads CASTSHRDVYSNQPQHF. CDR3 nucleotides: TGTGCCAGCACCTCCCACCGGGACGTCTATAGCAATCAGCCCCAGCATTTT.

J is TRBJ2-7 and V is TRBV13; no firm D call. Per the germline V gene, CDR1 is PRHDT and CDR2 is FYEKMQ (reference sequence). V lost 7 bases and J lost 5, with 12 bases in between. This CDR3 region has 12 residues. The CDR3 protein is CASNQLDNEQYF. As DNA, the CDR3 is TGTGCCAGCAACCAACTTGACAACGAGCAGTACTTC.

This chain connects TRBV5-6 to TRBJ2-7; D is perhaps TRBD1 (6 bases). Trimming removed 7 bases from V and 1 base from J, with 12 bases in between. The CDR3 sequence is 13 residues long. Germline CDR1 SGHDT, CDR2 YYEEEE. The DNA of the CDR3 is TGTGCCAGCGCCCTAGGGGGTTCCTACGAGCAGTACTTC. Translation gives CASALGGSYEQYF.

The table lists this clone with a count of one. This chain uses TRBV4-1 with TRBJ2-2, with TRBD1 as a possible D gene (6 bases). Germline CDR1 MGHRA, CDR2 YSYEKL. The CDR3 runs to 17 residues. The V and J ends lost 0 bases and 4 bases respectively, with 15 bases between them. CDR3 bases: TGCGCCAGCAGCCAAGATGTAGGAACAGGGAGCACCGGGGAGCTGTTTTTT. Translating gives CASSQDVGTGSTGELFF.

The chain employs TRBV28 and TRBJ2-3; 12 nucleotides agree with TRBD2. Germline V lookup: CDR1 MDHEN, CDR2 SYDVKM. V gave up 3 bases and J gave up 6 bases; unmatched junction bases: 13. The CDR3 length is 18 residues. DNA of the CDR3: TGTGCCAGCAGTTTTATCATACGACTAGCGGGAGCCGGGGATACGCAGTATTTT. It codes for CASSFIIRLAGAGDTQYF.

The rearrangement joins TRBV5-1 to TRBJ1-1; TRBD1 is a possible D gene (5 bases). Deletions cut 0 bases from V and 10 bases from J, with 13 bases between. CDR3 size: 13 residues. Looked up from germline, CDR1 is SGHRS and CDR2 is YFSETQ. The chain's CDR3 is CASSLAAGRRAFF. CDR3 coding DNA: TGCGCCAGCAGCTTGGCCGCGGGGCGGAGAGCTTTCTTT.

The chain has TRBV5-6 and TRBJ2-7; either TRBD1 or TRBD2 may fit D (5 bases each). Germline CDR1 reads SGHDT; CDR2 reads YYEEEE. The CDR3 contains 13 residues. V was pared by 0 bases and J by 7 bases, with 11 bases between. Here the CDR3 reads CASSLEGGGEQYF. CDR3 nucleotide sequence: TGTGCCAGCAGCTTGGAGGGTGGGGGTGAGCAGTACTTC.

The genes are TRBV4-2 and TRBJ2-7; the match to TRBD2 covers 10 bases. Germline assignment: CDR1 LGHNA and CDR2 YNFKEQ. The CDR3 contains 17 residues. The J segment lost 4 bases and the V segment lost 0 bases, leaving 9 bases of the junction unmatched. The CDR3, as DNA: TGTGCCAGCAGCCAAGATGGGGGCCTAGCGGGAGTTTACGAGCAGTACTTC. Its protein product is CASSQDGGLAGVYEQYF.

This chain connects TRBV28 to TRBJ2-3; 8 bases are shared with TRBD2. This CDR3 is 16 amino acids long. Germline lookup yields CDR1 MDHEN and CDR2 SYDVKM. J gave up 3 bases and V 2 bases, and 7 bases lay outside the gene matches. This chain's CDR3 is CASSLLSGGGTDTQYF. DNA for the CDR3: TGTGCCAGCAGTTTACTGTCGGGCGGGGGGACAGATACGCAGTATTTT.

V is TRBV5-4 and J is TRBJ2-5; 12 nucleotides line up with TRBD2. V lost 3 bases and J lost 4; bases outside the gene matches: 13. From germline, CDR1 is SGHNT and CDR2 YYREEE (reference sequence). This CDR3 is built from 18 residues. The CDR3 bases are TGTGCCAGCAGCTGGGCCGGACTAGCGGGATACGGTGGAGAGACCCAGTACTTC. It codes for CASSWAGLAGYGGETQYF. Drawing the rest from reference TRBV5-4 and TRBJ2-5, the complete variable domain is ETGVTQSPTHLIKTRGQQVTLRCSSQSGHNTVSWYQQALGQGPQFIFQYYREEENGRGNFPPRFSGLQFPNYSSELNVNALELDDSALYLCASSWAGLAGYGGETQYFGPGTRLLVL.

The V gene is TRBV4-1, the J gene TRBJ1-2; D unresolved. CDR3 length: 14 amino acids. V was clipped by 0 bases and J by 2 bases, with 7 bases between them. CDR1 MGHRA and CDR2 YSYEKL come from the germline V gene. For the CDR3, the DNA is TGCGCCAGCAGCCAAGAATTAGTAAACTATGGCTACACCTTC. This sequence encodes CASSQELVNYGYTF.

V gene TRBV6-5 combines with J gene TRBJ1-2; D unclear. The CDR3 is 12 amino acids. V lost 4 bases and J 4 bases, leaving 7 bases between the germline ends. From germline, CDR1 is MNHEY and CDR2 SVGAGI. For the CDR3, the DNA is TGTGCCAGCAGTTGGGATGGCTATGGCTACACCTTC. As protein: CASSWDGYGYTF.

This chain connects TRBV25-1 to TRBJ2-2, with D possibly being TRBD1 or TRBD2 (5 bases each). CDR3 length: 14 residues. Trimming pared 4 bases from V and 9 bases from J, leaving 15 bases between. In germline, CDR1 is MGHDK, CDR2 SYGVNS. CDR3 loop: CASSGSAGARELFF. DNA for the CDR3: TGTGCCAGCAGTGGTAGTGCCGGGGCCCGGGAGCTGTTTTTT.